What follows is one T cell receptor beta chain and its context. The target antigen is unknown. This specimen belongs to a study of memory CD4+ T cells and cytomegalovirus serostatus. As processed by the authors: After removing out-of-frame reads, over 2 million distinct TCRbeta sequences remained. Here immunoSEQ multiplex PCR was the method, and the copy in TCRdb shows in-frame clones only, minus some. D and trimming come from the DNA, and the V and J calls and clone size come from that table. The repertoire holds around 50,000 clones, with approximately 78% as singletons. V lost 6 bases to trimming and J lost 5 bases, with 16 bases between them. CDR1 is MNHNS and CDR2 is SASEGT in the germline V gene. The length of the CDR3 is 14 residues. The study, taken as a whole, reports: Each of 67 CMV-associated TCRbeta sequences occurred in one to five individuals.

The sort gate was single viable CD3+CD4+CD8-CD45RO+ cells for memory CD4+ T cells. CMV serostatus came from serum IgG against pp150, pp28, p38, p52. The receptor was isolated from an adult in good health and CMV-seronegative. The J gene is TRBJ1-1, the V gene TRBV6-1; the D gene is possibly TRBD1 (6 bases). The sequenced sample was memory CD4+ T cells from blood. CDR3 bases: TGTGCCAGCAGGATACAACAGGGTAGGACTGAAGCTTTCTTT. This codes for CASRIQQGRTEAFF.